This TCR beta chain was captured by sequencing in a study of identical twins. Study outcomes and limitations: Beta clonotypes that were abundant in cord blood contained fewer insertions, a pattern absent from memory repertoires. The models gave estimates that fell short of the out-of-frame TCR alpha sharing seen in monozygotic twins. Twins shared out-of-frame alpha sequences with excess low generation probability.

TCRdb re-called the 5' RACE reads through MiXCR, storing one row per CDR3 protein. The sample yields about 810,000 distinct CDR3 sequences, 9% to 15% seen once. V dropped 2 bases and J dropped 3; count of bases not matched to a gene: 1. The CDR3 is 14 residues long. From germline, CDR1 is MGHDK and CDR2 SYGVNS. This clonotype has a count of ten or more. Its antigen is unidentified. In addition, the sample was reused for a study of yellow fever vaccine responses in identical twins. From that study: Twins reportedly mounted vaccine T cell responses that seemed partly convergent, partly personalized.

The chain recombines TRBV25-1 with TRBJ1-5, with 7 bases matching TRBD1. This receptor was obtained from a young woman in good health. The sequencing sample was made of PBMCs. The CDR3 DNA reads TGTGCCAGCAGTGAAGACAGGGTCAATCAGCCCCAGCATTTT. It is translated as CASSEDRVNQPQHF.